The following is a TCR beta chain sequence with its context. As yet, its antigen is unknown. The sample is drawn from a study of vaccination effects on CD4 cells after COVID-19. Overall study: From two convalescent patients, samples were taken 16 days and one week before vaccination.

General study findings and limits: Few convalescent patients, and no early post-infection timepoints, were available to the study. Long after vaccination, the clones induced by infection and by vaccine shrank markedly in size.

Isolation of CD4+ T cells took place after approximately 10 days of culture. CDR3 size: 15 residues. CDR1 and CDR2 (germline): SGHRS, YFSETQ. V was clipped by 0 bases and J by 7 bases, with 14 bases between them. Repertoires were generated with immunoSEQ multiplex PCR, while TCRdb's copy carries only in-frame clones and drops some. The repertoire holds tens of thousands of clones, with 70% to 75% as singletons. The clonotype comes from a human donor who had a prior SARS-CoV-2 infection. This specimen was CD4+ T cells from PBMCs cultured without peptide, taken before COVID-19 vaccination. This chain joins TRBV5-1 and TRBJ2-4; D is perhaps TRBD2 (6 bases). The CDR3 loop is CASSLVPGEFNIQYF. DNA of the CDR3: TGCGCCAGCAGCTTGGTTCCGGGGGAATTCAACATTCAGTACTTC.